The sample holds many counts of the clone carrying this T cell receptor (beta chain). The data originate from a study of early T cells in non-severe SARS-CoV-2 infection. Study overall: Sequencing targeted bulk RNA from unsorted whole blood, leaving chains unpaired.

TCRdb recomputed calls from the 5' RACE reads with MiXCR, one row per CDR3 protein. The data show around 76,000 distinct CDR3 sequences, roughly an eighth seen once. Sample: whole blood. This clonotype originated in an adult who was a healthcare worker with PCR-confirmed SARS-CoV-2 infection or an uninfected control (not recorded which).

This CDR3 is CASSFSVGLTDTQYF. As DNA, the CDR3 is TGTGCCAGCAGCTTTTCGGTGGGACTAACAGATACGCAGTATTTT. The chain links TRBV11-2 to TRBJ2-3, with 7 positions matching TRBD2. Germline loops: CDR1 SGHAT, CDR2 FQNNGV. After removal of 3 bases from V and 3 bases from J, the junction contained 6 bases not matched to a gene. This CDR3 spans 15 amino acids. The variable domain in full, with the rest retrieved from reference TRBV11-2 and TRBJ2-3, is EAGVAQSPRYKIIEKRQSVAFWCNPISGHATLYWYQQILGQGPKLLIQFQNNGVVDDSQLPKDRFSAERLKGVDSTLKIQPAKLEDSAVYLCASSFSVGLTDTQYFGPGTRLTVL.